The clone carrying this T cell receptor beta chain has just one count. In the authors' workflow: Amplified reference gene primers provided the basis for estimating nucleated cell counts. Measured with immunoSEQ multiplex PCR; TCRdb has only the in-frame clones, and not every one. The V and J calls and clone size are taken from that table; D and trimming were inferred from the DNA. This table has more than 200,000 clones, around 86% appearing once. Enrolled during active infection, Seattle patients were then followed longitudinally. V shed 4 bases and J 2 bases; nucleotides not matched to a gene: 10. Germline CDR1 is MDHEN and CDR2 is SYDVKM. The CDR3 is 17 residues long. The data were obtained in a study of blood T cell repertoires in COVID-19.

This TCR was sampled from an older woman with COVID-19, enrolled during active disease. The sample taken for sequencing was peripheral blood. This rearrangement joins TRBV28 to TRBJ2-7; 11 bases are a match to TRBD1. CDR3 sequence: CASSSFWGQGGTYEQYF. The DNA for the CDR3 is TGTGCCAGCAGTTCCTTCTGGGGACAGGGGGGAACCTACGAGCAGTACTTC.